This entry lists 7 T cell receptor beta chains sequenced from one sample in a study of T cell changes during pregnancy in multiple sclerosis. The protocol was immunoSEQ multiplex PCR, while the TCRdb copy is restricted to in-frame clones and leaves out a portion. The sample lists some 16,000 clones, roughly 80% occurring once. The source material was CD8+ T cells from peripheral blood mononuclear cells, sampled after pregnancy. These TCRs come from a female donor in good health, enrolled as a control in a pregnancy study.

The chain has TRBV15 and TRBJ2-7; D unresolved. CDR1 is LNHNV, CDR2 YYDKDF, per germline (reference sequence). V lost 8 bases and J lost 1, with 18 bases in between. The CDR3 length is 15 residues. CDR3 loop: CATSPQAGASYEQYF. The CDR3, as DNA: TGTGCCACCTCTCCCCAGGCAGGCGCGTCCTACGAGCAGTACTTC.

The chain uses TRBV19 and TRBJ1-1; D is undetermined. Germline CDR1 and CDR2: LNHDA and SQIVND (reference sequence). This CDR3 has 13 amino acids. Between the trimmed V and J ends, which lost 3 bases and 1 base, there was a span of 6 bases. The CDR3 loop is CASSISGNTEAFF. For the CDR3, the DNA is TGTGCCAGTAGTATTTCGGGGAACACTGAAGCTTTCTTT.

V is TRBV28 and J is TRBJ1-5, with TRBD1 as a possible D gene (5 bases). The CDR3 totals 14 residues. V shed 3 bases and J shed 10 bases, with 16 bases lying between them. Germline CDR1 MDHEN, CDR2 SYDVKM. CDR3 sequence reads: CASSLGQGGYPQHF. In DNA form, the CDR3 reads TGTGCCAGCAGTTTGGGGCAGGGTGGTTATCCCCAGCATTTT.

The chain employs TRBV19 and TRBJ2-6, with 7 bases aligning to TRBD1. The CDR3 totals 17 residues. Trimming at V came to 4 bases and at J to 2 bases, leaving 8 bases not matched to a gene. Per the germline V gene, CDR1 is LNHDA and CDR2 is SQIVND (reference sequence). CDR3 nucleotides: TGTGCCAGTAGTACTCCCGACAGGGTCACTGGGGCCAACGTCCTGACTTTC. As protein: CASSTPDRVTGANVLTF.

CDR3 DNA sequence: TGTGCCAGCAGCTTAGAGTGGGAGAAAAATTCACCCCTCCACTTT. Translated: CASSLEWEKNSPLHF. V and J are TRBV7-9 and TRBJ1-6; the D is unclear. CDR1 and CDR2 (germline): SEHNR, FQNEAQ (reference sequence). V was clipped by 1 base and J by 7 bases, with 11 bases between them. The CDR3 contains 15 residues.

V is TRBV9 and J is TRBJ2-7; D gene unclear. The CDR3 covers 13 residues. Trimming took off 2 bases at V and 3 bases at J, with 9 bases between the two ends. Germline lookup yields CDR1 SGDLS and CDR2 YYNGEE. CDR3 residues: CASSVGQFYEQYF. Here the CDR3 DNA reads TGTGCCAGCAGCGTGGGCCAGTTCTACGAGCAGTACTTC.

This clone was recorded a few times. J is TRBJ1-1 and V is TRBV4-3; 7 positions match TRBD1. This CDR3 is 14 amino acids long. Germline trimming cut 0 bases from V and 5 bases from J; bases unmatched to any gene: 3. CDR1 is LGHNA, CDR2 YSLEER, per germline. CDR3 nucleotides: TGCGCCAGCAGCCAAGATCCCAGGGGGACTGAAGCTTTCTTT. This translates into CASSQDPRGTEAFF.